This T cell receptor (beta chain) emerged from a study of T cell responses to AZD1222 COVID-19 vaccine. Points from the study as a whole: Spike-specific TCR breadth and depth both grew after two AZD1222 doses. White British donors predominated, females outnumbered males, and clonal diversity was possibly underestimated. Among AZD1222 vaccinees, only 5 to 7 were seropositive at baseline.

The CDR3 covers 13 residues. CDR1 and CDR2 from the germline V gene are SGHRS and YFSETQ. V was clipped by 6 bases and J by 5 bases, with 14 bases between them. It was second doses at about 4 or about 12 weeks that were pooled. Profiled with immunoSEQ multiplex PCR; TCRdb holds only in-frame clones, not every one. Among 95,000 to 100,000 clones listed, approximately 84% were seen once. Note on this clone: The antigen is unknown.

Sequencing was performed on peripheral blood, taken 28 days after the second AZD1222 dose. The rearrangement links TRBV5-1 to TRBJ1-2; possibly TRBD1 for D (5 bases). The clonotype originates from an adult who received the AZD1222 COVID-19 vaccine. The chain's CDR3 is CASTIQDSYGYTF. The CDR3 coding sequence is TGCGCCAGCACCATCCAAGACAGTTATGGCTACACCTTC. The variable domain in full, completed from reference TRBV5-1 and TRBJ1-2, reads KAGVTQTPRYLIKTRGQQVTLSCSPISGHRSVSWYQQTPGQGLQFLFEYFSETQRNKGNFPGRFSGRQFSNSRSEMNVSTLELGDSALYLCASTIQDSYGYTFGSGTRLTVV.